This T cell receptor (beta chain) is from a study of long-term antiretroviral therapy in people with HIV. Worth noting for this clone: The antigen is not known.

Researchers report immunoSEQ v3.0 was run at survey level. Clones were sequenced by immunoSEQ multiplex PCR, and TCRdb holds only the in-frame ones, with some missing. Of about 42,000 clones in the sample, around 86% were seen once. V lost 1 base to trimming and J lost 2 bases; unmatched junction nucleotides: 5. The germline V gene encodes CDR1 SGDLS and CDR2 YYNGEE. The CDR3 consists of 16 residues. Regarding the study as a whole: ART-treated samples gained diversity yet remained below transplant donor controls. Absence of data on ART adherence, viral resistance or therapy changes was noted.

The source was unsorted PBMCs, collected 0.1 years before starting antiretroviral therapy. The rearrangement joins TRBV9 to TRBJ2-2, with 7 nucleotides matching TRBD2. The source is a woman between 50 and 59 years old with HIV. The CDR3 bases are TGTGCCAGCAGCGTACGAGCTAGCGGAAACACCGGGGAGCTGTTTTTT. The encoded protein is CASSVRASGNTGELFF.